These 21 T cell receptor beta chains came from one sample sequenced in a study of read filtering for tumor transcriptome and immune sequencing. The library was built from 400 to 500 ng RNA with molecular barcoded adaptors for alpha/delta and beta/gamma chains. MiXCR, applied by TCRdb to the reads, yields one record per CDR3 protein. The sample contains roughly 49,000 distinct CDR3 sequences, about a fifth of which appear only once. The material sequenced was a population of CD138-negative cells sorted from bone marrow. The receptors here all came from a donor at least 40 years old with multiple myeloma.

This clonotype qualifies as medium-sized. The chain uses TRBV14 and TRBJ2-1; the D is unclear. This CDR3 contains 14 residues. The germline V gene has CDR1 SGHDN and CDR2 FVKESK. V lost 1 base, J lost 8 bases, and 12 bases lay in between. CDR3 region: CASSQGRVFDEQFF. The CDR3 DNA is TGTGCCAGCAGCCAAGGTCGAGTGTTCGATGAGCAGTTCTTC.

The table lists this clonotype with a few counts. A read error may explain this, as a much larger clone is one base away. Here the CDR3 omits its conserved ending phenylalanine or tryptophan, so a read error is the likely source. The chain employs TRBV6-5 and TRBJ1-5; D not resolved. The length of the CDR3 is 13 residues. Trimming stripped 5 bases from V and 7 bases from J, with 12 bases between. Germline assignment: CDR1 MNHEY and CDR2 SVGAGI. The CDR3 loop reads CASSHIPGQPQHL. The DNA of the CDR3 is TGTGCCAGCAGTCATATCCCGGGACAGCCCCAGCATCTT.

About this clonotype itself: This may be a read error: a much more frequent sequence differs by one nucleotide. The chain recombines TRBV9 with TRBJ2-5; D possibly corresponds to TRBD2 (5 bases). CDR1 and CDR2 (germline): SGDLS, YYNGEE. Trimming took off 3 bases at V and 7 bases at J, with 19 bases between the two ends. The CDR3 totals 15 residues. The CDR3: CASSAEGQAAGTQYF. DNA for the CDR3: TGTGCCAGCAGCGCCGAGGGCCAGGCAGCTGGGACCCAGTACTTC.

The genes are TRBV11-2 and TRBJ2-1; a weak D match, TRBD1 (5 bases). Per the germline V gene, CDR1 is SGHAT and CDR2 is FQNNGV. The ends were cut back, 5 bases at V and 9 bases at J, with 23 bases in the middle. The CDR3 extends over 16 amino acids. The CDR3 DNA is TGTGCCAGCAGCACACAGGATCTCCAGCCTTGGGGTGAGCAGTTCTTC. It codes for CASSTQDLQPWGEQFF.

This clonotype was observed at least ten times. The CDR3 here is CASSSTSRSYEQYF. For the CDR3, the DNA is TGTGCCAGCAGCTCGACTAGCAGAAGTTACGAGCAGTACTTC. J is TRBJ2-7 and V is TRBV7-2; 7 nucleotides agree with TRBD2. Germline V gene data show CDR1 as SGHTA and CDR2 as FQGNSA. There are 14 residues in the CDR3. V gave up 4 bases and J gave up 4 bases; unmatched junction bases: 7.

This clonotype was recorded a few times. The chain joins TRBV5-4 to TRBJ1-5; 7 bases are a match to TRBD1. Unmatched junction bases numbered 12, after V lost 3 bases and J lost 0 bases. The CDR3 runs to 18 residues. Germline-derived CDR1 and CDR2 are SGHNT and YYREEE (reference sequence). The DNA for the CDR3 is TGTGCCAGCAGCTCCCAGACAGGGAGGTTCGATAGCAATCAGCCCCAGCATTTT. Its translation is CASSSQTGRFDSNQPQHF.

This chain's CDR3 is CASSSGQRLSGNTIYF. CDR3 coding DNA: TGCGCCAGCAGCTCGGGACAGCGGCTCTCTGGAAACACCATATATTTT. The V call is TRBV5-1, the J call TRBJ1-3; 7 bases line up with TRBD1. Germline CDR1 SGHRS, CDR2 YFSETQ. J was trimmed by 0 bases and V by 3 bases; bases with no gene match: 6. This CDR3 is 16 amino acids long. Drawing the rest from reference TRBV5-1 and TRBJ1-3, the complete variable domain is KAGVTQTPRYLIKTRGQQVTLSCSPISGHRSVSWYQQTPGQGLQFLFEYFSETQRNKGNFPGRFSGRQFSNSRSEMNVSTLELGDSALYLCASSSGQRLSGNTIYFGEGSWLTVV.

V gene TRBV6-2 or TRBV6-3 combines with J gene TRBJ2-2; D remains unclear. Germline V CDR1 and CDR2: MNHEY, SVGEGT. The germline V and J ends were trimmed by 0 bases and 1 base, with 3 bases remaining between them. The CDR3 runs to 14 residues. In nucleotides, the CDR3 is TGTGCCAGCAGTTACTCAGGGAACACCGGGGAGCTGTTTTTT. It translates to CASSYSGNTGELFF.

This clonotype was picked up many times. The chain is built from TRBV6-2 or TRBV6-3 and TRBJ2-1, with D perhaps given as TRBD1 or TRBD2 (5 bases each). This CDR3 region has 16 residues. The germline gives CDR1 MNHEY, CDR2 SVGEGT. The V end was cut by 0 bases, the J end by 2 bases, with 11 bases between. The CDR3 DNA sequence: TGTGCCAGCAGTTACTCCTTTGGGGGAGCCTACAATGAGCAGTTCTTC. Translating it yields CASSYSFGGAYNEQFF.

This clonotype was observed a handful of times. This rearrangement joins TRBV19 to TRBJ2-7; tentatively, D is TRBD1 (5 bases). From germline, CDR1 is LNHDA and CDR2 SQIVND (reference sequence). The length of the CDR3 is 15 residues. V was clipped by 1 base and J by 6 bases, with 16 bases between them. The CDR3 spells CASSIGGRSTSEQYF. The CDR3 nucleotides read TGTGCCAGTAGTATAGGGGGCAGGAGTACCTCCGAGCAGTACTTC.

Ten or more counts support this clonotype. CDR3 sequence reads: CASRLSASESYNEQFF. For the CDR3, the DNA is TGCGCCAGCCGCCTTTCGGCTAGCGAGTCCTACAATGAGCAGTTCTTC. The chain carries TRBV5-1 and TRBJ2-1; D is possibly TRBD2 (6 bases). V was cut by 7 bases and J by 1 base, with 18 bases left in between. The CDR3 runs 16 residues. Germline V CDR1 and CDR2: SGHRS, YFSETQ.

At least ten counts were recorded for this clonotype. The gene calls are TRBV5-4 and TRBJ2-1; TRBD2 aligns across 12 bases. This CDR3 spans 16 amino acids. Trimming at V came to 4 bases and at J to 2 bases, leaving 4 bases not matched to a gene. Germline V CDR1 and CDR2: SGHNT, YYREEE (reference sequence). CDR3 protein: CASSLGLAGPYNEQFF. The CDR3 nucleotides read TGTGCCAGCAGCCTGGGACTAGCGGGTCCCTACAATGAGCAGTTCTTC.

This clonotype showed up many times. The V and J genes are TRBV20-1 and TRBJ2-1; 12 bases agree with TRBD2. In germline, CDR1 is DFQATT, CDR2 SNEGSKA (reference sequence). V trimming: 6 bases; J trimming: 4 bases; junction bases outside the gene matches: 10. The CDR3 is made up of 16 amino acids. CDR3 protein: CSAANGLAGSYNEQFF. The CDR3 DNA reads TGCAGTGCGGCGAACGGACTAGCGGGATCTTACAATGAGCAGTTCTTC.

This clonotype was observed a few times. The V and J genes are TRBV7-2 and TRBJ2-3, with 8 nucleotides matching TRBD2. CDR1 is SGHTA, CDR2 FQGNSA, per germline. After removal of 1 base from V and 0 bases from J, the junction contained 15 bases not matched to a gene. The CDR3 runs 20 residues. Written as DNA, the CDR3 is TGTGCCAGCAGCTTAGAAGATTCGCAGGGACTAGACCCTAGCACAGATACGCAGTATTTT. Protein product: CASSLEDSQGLDPSTDTQYF.

As regards this clonotype: With a much larger clone just one base away, this may be a read error. J is TRBJ2-5 and V is TRBV7-2, with D possibly matching TRBD1 (6 bases). Germline CDR1 and CDR2: SGHTA and FQGNSA. This CDR3 has 15 residues. The V and J ends lost 5 bases and 4 bases respectively, with 17 bases between them. The CDR3, as DNA: TGTGCCAGCAGCCCTAGAGCGGCACAGGGAGAGACCCAGTACTTC. Residues: CASSPRAAQGETQYF.

The rearrangement uses TRBV29-1 and TRBJ2-1; 7 bases are a match to TRBD2. V trimming: 4 bases; J trimming: 4 bases; junction bases outside the gene matches: 10. The CDR3 runs 15 residues. Germline CDR1 SQVTM, CDR2 ANQGSEA. This CDR3 is CSVVTSVPLYNEQFF. The CDR3, as DNA: TGCAGCGTTGTAACTAGCGTTCCTCTTTACAATGAGCAGTTCTTC.

Regarding this clonotype: With a much larger clone just one base away, this may be a read error. Since no conserved phenylalanine or tryptophan closes the CDR3, a read error is the likely cause. The chain uses TRBV20-1 and TRBJ1-2; D not certain. Per the germline V gene, CDR1 is DFQATT and CDR2 is SNEGSKA (reference sequence). Trimming took off 2 bases at V and 0 bases at J, with 16 bases between the two ends. The CDR3 has 16 residues. The CDR3 nucleotides are TGCAGTGCTAGATTCCAGATACCAAAGACTAACTATGGCTACACCTCC. Amino acid sequence: CSARFQIPKTNYGYTS.

Turning to this clonotype: This may be a read error: a much more frequent sequence differs by one nucleotide. The genes are TRBV29-1 and TRBJ2-3; no firm D call. The CDR3 sequence is 13 residues long. From germline, CDR1 is SQVTM and CDR2 ANQGSEA. CDR3 in amino acids: CGVWNDELDTQYF. CDR3 DNA sequence: TGCGGCGTTTGGAACGACGAGCTCGATACGCAGTATTTT.

V is TRBV6-2 or TRBV6-3 and J is TRBJ2-1; D is possibly TRBD2 (6 bases). The CDR3 runs to 16 residues. Trimming pared 2 bases from V and 0 bases from J, leaving 11 bases between. CDR1 is MNHEY, CDR2 SVGEGT, per germline. CDR3: CASSYVRGLSYNEQFF. DNA for the CDR3: TGTGCCAGCAGTTACGTGCGGGGACTCTCCTACAATGAGCAGTTCTTC.

This clonotype appeared many times. The rearrangement uses TRBV29-1 and TRBJ2-3; 8 nucleotides align to TRBD2. The V gene end was trimmed by 7 bases and the J gene end by 0 bases; junction bases not matched to a gene: 6. Germline V gene sequence: CDR1 SQVTM, CDR2 ANQGSEA. This CDR3 comprises 14 residues. The CDR3 nucleotides are TGCAGCGCAGTTTTAGCGGGAAGCACAGATACGCAGTATTTT. Amino acid sequence: CSAVLAGSTDTQYF.

This clonotype has ten or more counts. This chain connects TRBV7-9 to TRBJ2-1; TRBD2 matches 10 bases. Losses at the gene ends were 1 base for V and 10 bases for J; bases not matched to a gene: 7. The CDR3 covers 15 residues. Germline lookup yields CDR1 SEHNR and CDR2 FQNEAQ (reference sequence). The CDR3: CASSLGLAGAREQFF. In nucleotides, the CDR3 is TGTGCCAGCAGCTTAGGGCTAGCGGGAGCAAGAGAGCAGTTCTTC.